This TCR beta chain emerged from a study of blood T cell repertoires in COVID-19. About the research overall: The United States, Italy and Spain provided the acute and convalescent COVID-19 samples. PBMCs, B-cell-depleted T cells, or T cells provided the cDNA or gDNA that made up the material.

As handled by the study authors: Nucleated cell counts were estimated from reference gene primer amplification. Libraries were prepared by immunoSEQ multiplex PCR; TCRdb keeps only in-frame clonotypes and omits some of them. The V and J calls and clone size are taken from that table; D and trimming were inferred from the DNA. Among more than 200,000 clones listed, about 83% were seen once. The CDR3 length is 18 residues. The germline V gene has CDR1 SGHTS and CDR2 YDEGEE. Trimming shortened V by 1 base and J by 1 base, and 19 bases separated the two germline ends. The chain links TRBV5-8 to TRBJ2-3; D may be TRBD2 (6 bases). The material sequenced was peripheral blood. This clonotype was sampled from a woman between 45 and 65 years old with acute or convalescent COVID-19. CDR3 protein: CASSLLVIGGSGTDTQYF. Written as DNA, the CDR3 is TGTGCCAGCAGCTTGTTGGTCATTGGGGGGTCGGGCACAGATACGCAGTATTTT.